These 5 T cell receptor beta chains came from one sample sequenced in a study of blood T cells in healthy people across ages. A J-beta primer mix and a sample-barcoded 5' primer were used in a second PCR of about 7 to 11 cycles. In TCRdb, the 5' RACE reads were re-called with MiXCR into one record per CDR3 protein. This table holds some 1.8 million distinct CDR3 sequences, around 42% found once. The sample was blood. These receptors came from a human donor in good health.

This rearrangement joins TRBV20-1 to TRBJ2-3, with 8 bases matching TRBD1. This CDR3 has 16 residues. Germline trimming cut 0 bases from V and 1 base from J; bases unmatched to any gene: 6. Germline CDR1 and CDR2: DFQATT and SNEGSKA (reference sequence). The CDR3 DNA sequence: TGCAGTGCTAGAGATTCCAGCAGGGGGCGCACAGATACGCAGTATTTT. Encoded protein: CSARDSSRGRTDTQYF.

This clonotype was seen a handful of times. The junction departs from germline at one end; a sequencing error may be responsible. The gene calls are TRBV4-3 and TRBJ2-4; D gene ambiguous. The CDR3 consists of 14 residues. Germline CDR1 and CDR2: LGHNA and YSLEER. The CDR3 loop reads CAGSQEIMIGFKYF. The CDR3 DNA follows: TGCGCCGGCAGCCAAGAAATTATGATAGGTTTCAAGTACTTC.

This clonotype was detected only a few times. This rearrangement joins TRBV20-1 to TRBJ1-2; 7 bases line up with TRBD1. This CDR3 is built from 14 residues. V was clipped by 0 bases and J by 2 bases; unmatched bases: 3. Looked up from germline, CDR1 is DFQATT and CDR2 is SNEGSKA (reference sequence). The CDR3 DNA reads as TGCAGTGCTAGAGATAACAGGGGAAACTATGGCTACACCTTC. Translating gives CSARDNRGNYGYTF.

The rearrangement links TRBV7-8 to TRBJ1-5; the D is unclear. The CDR3 runs 15 residues. V was shortened by 1 base and J by 1 base, with 8 bases between the two germline ends. Germline V gene sequence: CDR1 SGHVS, CDR2 FQNEAQ. CDR3 DNA: TGTGCCAGCAGCTTAGTGCAGGCGAGCAATCAGCCCCAGCATTTT. Amino acid sequence: CASSLVQASNQPQHF.

The rearrangement joins TRBV7-6 to TRBJ1-4; no definite D call. Trimming took 4 bases from V and 8 from J, leaving 17 bases between them. This CDR3 contains 15 residues. Per germline, CDR1 SGHVS and CDR2 FNYEAQ. The CDR3 reads CASSSQETRVEKLFF. CDR3 DNA: TGTGCCAGCAGCTCCCAGGAAACTCGCGTAGAAAAACTGTTTTTT.